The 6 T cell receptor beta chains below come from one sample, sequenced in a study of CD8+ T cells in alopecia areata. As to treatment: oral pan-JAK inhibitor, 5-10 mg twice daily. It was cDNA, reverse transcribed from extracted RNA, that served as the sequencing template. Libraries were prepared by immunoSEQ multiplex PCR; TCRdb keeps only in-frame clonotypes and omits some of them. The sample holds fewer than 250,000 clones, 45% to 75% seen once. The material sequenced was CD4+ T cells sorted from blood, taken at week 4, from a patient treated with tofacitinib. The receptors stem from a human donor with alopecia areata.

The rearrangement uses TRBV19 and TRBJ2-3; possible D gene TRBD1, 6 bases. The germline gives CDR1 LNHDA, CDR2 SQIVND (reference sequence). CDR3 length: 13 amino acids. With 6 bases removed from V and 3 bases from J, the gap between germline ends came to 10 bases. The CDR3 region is CASRGRGTDTQYF. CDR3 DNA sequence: TGTGCCAGTAGAGGTAGGGGGACAGATACGCAGTATTTT.

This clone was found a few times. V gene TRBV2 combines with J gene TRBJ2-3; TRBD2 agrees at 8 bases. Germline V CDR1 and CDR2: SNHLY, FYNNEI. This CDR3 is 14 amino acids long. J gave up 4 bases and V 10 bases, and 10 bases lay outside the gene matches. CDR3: CATSGGGGPDTQYF. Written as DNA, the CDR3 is TGTGCCACCAGCGGGGGCGGGGGCCCAGATACGCAGTATTTT.

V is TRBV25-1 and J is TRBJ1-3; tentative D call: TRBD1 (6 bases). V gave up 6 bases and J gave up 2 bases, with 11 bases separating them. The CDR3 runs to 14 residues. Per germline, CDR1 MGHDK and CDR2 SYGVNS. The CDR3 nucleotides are TGTGCCAGCAGACAGGGAATGACTGGAAACACCATATATTTT. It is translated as CASRQGMTGNTIYF.

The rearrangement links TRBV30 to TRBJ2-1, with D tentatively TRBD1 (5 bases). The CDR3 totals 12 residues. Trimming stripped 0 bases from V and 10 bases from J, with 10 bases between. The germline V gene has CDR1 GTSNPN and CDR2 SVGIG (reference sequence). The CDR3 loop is CAWSVLGLEQFF. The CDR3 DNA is TGTGCCTGGAGTGTTTTGGGGCTGGAGCAGTTCTTC.

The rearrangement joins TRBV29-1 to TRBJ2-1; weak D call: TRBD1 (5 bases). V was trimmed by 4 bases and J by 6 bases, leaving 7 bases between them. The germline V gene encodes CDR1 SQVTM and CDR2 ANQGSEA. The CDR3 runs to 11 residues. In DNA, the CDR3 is TGCAGCGTTGCGCAGGGCAATGAGCAGTTCTTC. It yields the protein CSVAQGNEQFF.

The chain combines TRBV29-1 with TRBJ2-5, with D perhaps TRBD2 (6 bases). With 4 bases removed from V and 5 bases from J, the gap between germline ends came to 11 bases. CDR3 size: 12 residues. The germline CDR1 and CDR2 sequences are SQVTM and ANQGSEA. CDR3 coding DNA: TGCAGCGTTGGAGAAGGGAGGGAGACCCAGTACTTC. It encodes CSVGEGRETQYF. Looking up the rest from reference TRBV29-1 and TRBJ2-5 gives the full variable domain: SAVISQKPSRDICQRGTSLTIQCQVDSQVTMMFWYRQQPGQSLTLIATANQGSEATYESGFVIDKFPISRPNLTFSTLTVSNMSPEDSSIYLCSVGEGRETQYFGPGTRLLVL.